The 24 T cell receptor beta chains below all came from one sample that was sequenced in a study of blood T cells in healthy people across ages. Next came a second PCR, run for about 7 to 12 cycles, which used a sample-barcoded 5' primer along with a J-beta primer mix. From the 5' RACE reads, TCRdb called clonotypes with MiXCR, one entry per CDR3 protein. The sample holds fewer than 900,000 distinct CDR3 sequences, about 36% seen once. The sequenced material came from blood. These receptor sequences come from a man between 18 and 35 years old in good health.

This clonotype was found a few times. CDR3 DNA: TGCAGTGCTAGAGATCTTCAGGGACCGAACACTGAAGCTTTCTTT. Its protein product is CSARDLQGPNTEAFF. The rearrangement uses TRBV20-1 and TRBJ1-1; D perhaps matches TRBD1 (5 bases). The germline gives CDR1 DFQATT, CDR2 SNEGSKA (reference sequence). The CDR3 consists of 15 residues. The ends were cut back, 0 bases at V and 1 base at J, with 12 bases in the middle.

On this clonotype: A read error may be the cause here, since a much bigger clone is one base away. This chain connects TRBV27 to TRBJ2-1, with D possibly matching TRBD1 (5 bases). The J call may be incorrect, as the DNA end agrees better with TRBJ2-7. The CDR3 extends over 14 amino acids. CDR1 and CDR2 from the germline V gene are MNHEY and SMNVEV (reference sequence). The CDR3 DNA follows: TGTGCCAGCAGTGTATATCTAGGGGTCTACGAGCAGTACTTC. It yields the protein CASSVYLGVYEQYF.

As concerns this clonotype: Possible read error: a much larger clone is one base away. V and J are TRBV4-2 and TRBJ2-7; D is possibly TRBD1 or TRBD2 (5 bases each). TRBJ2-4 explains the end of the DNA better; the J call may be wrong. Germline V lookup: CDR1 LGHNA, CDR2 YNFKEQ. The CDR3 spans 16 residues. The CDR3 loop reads CASSQEGWGAKNIQYF. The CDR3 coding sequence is TGTGCCAGCAGCCAAGAGGGGTGGGGGGCCAAAAACATTCAGTACTTC.

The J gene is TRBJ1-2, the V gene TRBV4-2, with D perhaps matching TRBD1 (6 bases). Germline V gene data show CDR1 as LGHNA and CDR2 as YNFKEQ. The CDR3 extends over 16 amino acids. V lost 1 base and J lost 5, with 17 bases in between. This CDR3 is CASSQVTGTPYYGYTF. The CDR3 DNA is TGTGCCAGCAGCCAAGTAACCGGGACACCGTATTATGGCTACACCTTC.

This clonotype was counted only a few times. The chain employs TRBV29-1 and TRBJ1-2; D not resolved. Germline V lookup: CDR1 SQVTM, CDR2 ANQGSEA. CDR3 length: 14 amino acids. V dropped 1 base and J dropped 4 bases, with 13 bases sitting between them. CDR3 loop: CSVEGRGSIYGYTF. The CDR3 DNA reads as TGCAGCGTTGAAGGCCGCGGGTCTATCTATGGCTACACCTTC.

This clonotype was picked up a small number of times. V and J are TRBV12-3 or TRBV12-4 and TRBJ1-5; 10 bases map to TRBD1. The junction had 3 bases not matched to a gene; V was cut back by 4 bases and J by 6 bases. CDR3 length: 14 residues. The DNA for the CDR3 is TGTGCCAGCAGTTGGGGGGACAGGGGTCAGCCCCAGCATTTT. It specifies CASSWGDRGQPQHF.

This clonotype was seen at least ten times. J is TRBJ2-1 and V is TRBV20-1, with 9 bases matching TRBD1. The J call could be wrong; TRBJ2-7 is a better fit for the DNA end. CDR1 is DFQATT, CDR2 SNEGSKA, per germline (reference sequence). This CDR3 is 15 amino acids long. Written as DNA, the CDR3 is TGCAGTGCTACCTGGGACAGGGTCTCCTACAATGAGCAGTACTTC. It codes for CSATWDRVSYNEQYF.

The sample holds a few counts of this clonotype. Here the CDR3 DNA reads TGCAGTGGTGAGGGTCCCTCACCCTACGAGCAGTACTTC. Amino acids: CSGEGPSPYEQYF. This chain uses TRBV20-1 with TRBJ2-7; a possible D gene is TRBD2 (5 bases). This CDR3 comprises 13 residues. Germline values: CDR1 DFQATT, CDR2 SNEGSKA (reference sequence). The germline V and J ends were trimmed by 7 bases and 2 bases, with 15 bases remaining between them.

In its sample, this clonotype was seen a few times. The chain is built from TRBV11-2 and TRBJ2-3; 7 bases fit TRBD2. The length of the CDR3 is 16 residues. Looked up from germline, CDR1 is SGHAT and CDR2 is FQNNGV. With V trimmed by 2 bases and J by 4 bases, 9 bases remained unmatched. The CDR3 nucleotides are TGTGCCAGCAGCTTAATTTTCCGGGGGGAATCAGATACGCAGTATTTT. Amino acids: CASSLIFRGESDTQYF. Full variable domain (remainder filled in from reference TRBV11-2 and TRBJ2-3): EAGVAQSPRYKIIEKRQSVAFWCNPISGHATLYWYQQILGQGPKLLIQFQNNGVVDDSQLPKDRFSAERLKGVDSTLKIQPAKLEDSAVYLCASSLIFRGESDTQYFGPGTRLTVL.

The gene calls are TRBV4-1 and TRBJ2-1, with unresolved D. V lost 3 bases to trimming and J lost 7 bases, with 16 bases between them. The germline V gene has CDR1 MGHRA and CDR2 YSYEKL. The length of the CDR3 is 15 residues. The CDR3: CASSQRQLEQNEQFF. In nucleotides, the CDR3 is TGCGCCAGCAGCCAGAGACAACTTGAGCAGAATGAGCAGTTCTTC.

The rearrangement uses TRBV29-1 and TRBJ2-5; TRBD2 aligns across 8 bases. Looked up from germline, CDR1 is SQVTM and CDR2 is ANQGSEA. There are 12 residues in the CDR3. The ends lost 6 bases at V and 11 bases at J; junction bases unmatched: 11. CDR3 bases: TGCAGCGTCCCCGGGAGGGGCGATGAGCAGTACTTC. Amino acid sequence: CSVPGRGDEQYF.

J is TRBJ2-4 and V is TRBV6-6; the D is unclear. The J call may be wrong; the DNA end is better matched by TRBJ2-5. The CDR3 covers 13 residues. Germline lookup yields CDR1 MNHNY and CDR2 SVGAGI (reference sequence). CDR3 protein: CASSYGPQKTQYF. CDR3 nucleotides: TGTGCCAGCAGTTACGGACCGCAGAAGACCCAGTACTTC.

The CDR3 sequence: CASSVEGHPRLEFF. The CDR3, as DNA: TGCGCCAGCAGCGTGGAGGGCCATCCCCGGTTGGAGTTCTTC. The chain uses TRBV5-1 and TRBJ2-1; D is possibly TRBD2 (6 bases). V lost 4 bases to trimming and J lost 14 bases, with 22 bases between them. Germline CDR1 is SGHRS and CDR2 is YFSETQ. The CDR3 is 14 residues long.

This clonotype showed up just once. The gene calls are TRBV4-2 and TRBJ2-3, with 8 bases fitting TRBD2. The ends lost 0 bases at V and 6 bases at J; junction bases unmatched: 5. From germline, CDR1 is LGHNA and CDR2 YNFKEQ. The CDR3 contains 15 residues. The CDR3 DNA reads TGTGCCAGCAGCCAAGAGGCGCGCGGGGGGGATACGCAGTATTTT. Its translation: CASSQEARGGDTQYF.

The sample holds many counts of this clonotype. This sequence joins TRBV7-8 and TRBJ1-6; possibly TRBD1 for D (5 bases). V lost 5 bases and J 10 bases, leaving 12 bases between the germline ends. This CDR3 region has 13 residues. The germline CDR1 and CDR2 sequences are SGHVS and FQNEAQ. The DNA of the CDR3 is TGTGCCAGCAGCCCACTCCGGGACTCACCCCTCCACTTT. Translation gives CASSPLRDSPLHF.

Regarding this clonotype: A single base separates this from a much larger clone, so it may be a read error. CDR3 sequence: CAIGPGLQETRYF. The DNA of the CDR3 is TGTGCCATCGGACCGGGACTTCAAGAGACCCGGTACTTC. The chain is built from TRBV10-3 and TRBJ2-5, with D perhaps matching TRBD2 (6 bases). The V gene's germline CDR1 is ENHRY and CDR2 SYGVKD. There are 13 residues in the CDR3.

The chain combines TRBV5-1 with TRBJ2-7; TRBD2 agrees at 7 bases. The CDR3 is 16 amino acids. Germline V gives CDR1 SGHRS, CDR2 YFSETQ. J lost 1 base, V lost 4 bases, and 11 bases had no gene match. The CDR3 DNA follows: TGCGCCAGCAGCCCCATCACTAGCGATAGTTCCTACGAGCAGTACTTC. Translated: CASSPITSDSSYEQYF.

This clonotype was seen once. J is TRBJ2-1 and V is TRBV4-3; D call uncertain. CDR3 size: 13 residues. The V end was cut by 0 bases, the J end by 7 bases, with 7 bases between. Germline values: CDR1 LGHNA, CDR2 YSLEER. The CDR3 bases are TGCGCCAGCAGCCAAGAGACCGCAAATGAGCAGTTCTTC. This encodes CASSQETANEQFF.

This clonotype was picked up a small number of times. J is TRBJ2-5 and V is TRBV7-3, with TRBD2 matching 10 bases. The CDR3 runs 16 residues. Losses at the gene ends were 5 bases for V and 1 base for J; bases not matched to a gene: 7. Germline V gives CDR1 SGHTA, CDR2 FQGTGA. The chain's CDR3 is CASSPGPSGSQETQYF. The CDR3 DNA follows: TGTGCCAGCAGCCCCGGGCCTAGCGGGAGCCAAGAGACCCAGTACTTC.

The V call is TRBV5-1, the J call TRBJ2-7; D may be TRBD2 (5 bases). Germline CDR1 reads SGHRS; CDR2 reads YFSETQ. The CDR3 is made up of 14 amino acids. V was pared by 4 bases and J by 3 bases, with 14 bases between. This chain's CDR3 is CASSVRVSGYEQYF. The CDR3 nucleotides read TGCGCCAGCAGCGTGAGGGTATCAGGCTACGAGCAGTACTTC.

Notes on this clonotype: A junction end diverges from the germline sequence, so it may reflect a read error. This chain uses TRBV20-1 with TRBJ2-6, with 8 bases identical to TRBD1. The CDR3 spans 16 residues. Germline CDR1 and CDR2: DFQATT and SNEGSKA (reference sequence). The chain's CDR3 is CSTRGTGGSGANVLTF. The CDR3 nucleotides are TGCAGTACTAGAGGTACAGGGGGGTCTGGGGCCAACGTCCTGACTTTC.

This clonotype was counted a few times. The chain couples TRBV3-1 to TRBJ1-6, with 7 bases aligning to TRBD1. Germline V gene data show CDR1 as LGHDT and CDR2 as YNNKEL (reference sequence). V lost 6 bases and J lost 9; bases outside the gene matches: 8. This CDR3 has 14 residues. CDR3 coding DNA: TGTGCCAGCAGGGAAACAGGGGAGACTTCACCCCTCCACTTT. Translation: CASRETGETSPLHF.

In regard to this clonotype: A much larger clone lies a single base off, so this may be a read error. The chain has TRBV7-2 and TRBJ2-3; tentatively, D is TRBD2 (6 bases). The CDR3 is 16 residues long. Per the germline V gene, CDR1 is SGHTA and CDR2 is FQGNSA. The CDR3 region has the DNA TGTGCCAGCAGCTTGGAGGCCCCGGGACTCACAGATATGCAGTATTTT. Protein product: CASSLEAPGLTDMQYF.

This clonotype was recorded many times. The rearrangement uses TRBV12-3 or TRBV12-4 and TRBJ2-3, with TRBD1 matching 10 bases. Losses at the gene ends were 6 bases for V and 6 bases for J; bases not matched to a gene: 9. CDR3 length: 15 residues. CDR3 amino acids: CASRRTGGVADTQYF. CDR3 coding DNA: TGTGCCAGCAGACGGACAGGGGGTGTCGCGGATACGCAGTATTTT.